Below, 32 T cell receptor beta chains from the same sample are listed, as sequenced in a study of blood T cells in healthy people across ages. The second PCR ran about 6 to 11 cycles with a sample-barcoded 5' primer and J-beta primers. Each CDR3 protein gets one entry after TCRdb re-called the 5' RACE reads with MiXCR. The repertoire holds over a million distinct CDR3 sequences, with approximately 59% as singletons. The sample was blood. The source of these receptors is a man between 18 and 29 years old in good health.

In this sample, this clonotype turned up many times. The CDR3 coding sequence is TGTGCCAGCAGTCCAGGGACAGTATCCTACGAGCAGTACTTC. It encodes CASSPGTVSYEQYF. The V call is TRBV12-3 or TRBV12-4, the J call TRBJ2-7; 7 bases are a match to TRBD1. The length of the CDR3 is 14 residues. V shed 5 bases and J 1 base; nucleotides not matched to a gene: 5.

V usage is TRBV6-5 and J usage is TRBJ2-3; D gene unclear. This CDR3 spans 13 amino acids. Germline V lookup: CDR1 MNHEY, CDR2 SVGAGI. V was pared by 6 bases and J by 6 bases, with 13 bases between. The CDR3 sequence: CASRPSWADTQYF. DNA of the CDR3: TGTGCCAGCAGGCCTTCTTGGGCTGATACGCAGTATTTT.

This clonotype has just a few counts. The CDR3 DNA sequence: TGCGCCAGCAGCTTACACCGGGACAGGGGCTATGGCTACACCTTC. Translated: CASSLHRDRGYGYTF. V and J are TRBV5-1 and TRBJ1-2; the match to TRBD1 covers 10 bases. The CDR3 length is 15 residues. From germline, CDR1 is SGHRS and CDR2 YFSETQ. Losses at the gene ends were 2 bases for V and 4 bases for J; bases not matched to a gene: 5.

This chain's CDR3 is CASSTGSAEAFF. CDR3 nucleotide sequence: TGTGCCAGCAGCACAGGGTCTGCTGAAGCTTTCTTT. The chain is built from TRBV7-9 and TRBJ1-1, with D perhaps matching TRBD1 (6 bases). Germline values: CDR1 SEHNR, CDR2 FQNEAQ (reference sequence). V shed 5 bases and J shed 6 bases, with 10 bases lying between them. This CDR3 contains 12 residues.

The chain employs TRBV11-3 and TRBJ2-1; 9 bases are shared with TRBD2. The CDR3 is 16 residues long. Trimming removed 4 bases from V and 5 bases from J; junction bases left unmatched: 9. The germline gives CDR1 SGHNT, CDR2 YENEEA. This CDR3 reads CASSSPTSGRHNEQFF. In DNA form, the CDR3 reads TGTGCCAGCAGCTCACCGACTAGCGGAAGACACAATGAGCAGTTCTTC. The full variable domain, with the rest looked up from reference TRBV11-3 and TRBJ2-1, is EAGVVQSPRYKIIEKKQPVAFWCNPISGHNTLYWYLQNLGQGPELLIRYENEEAVDDSQLPKDRFSAERLKGVDSTLKIQPAELGDSAVYLCASSSPTSGRHNEQFFGPGTRLTVL.

The chain is built from TRBV5-8 and TRBJ1-4, with D unresolved. Germline V gene lookup returns CDR1 SGHTS and CDR2 YDEGEE. The CDR3 has 10 amino acids. V was pared by 6 bases and J by 7 bases, with 4 bases between. The CDR3 nucleotides read TGTGCCAGCACCATTGAAAAACTGTTTTTT. Protein: CASTIEKLFF.

The chain combines TRBV5-6 with TRBJ2-4; 15 nucleotides match TRBD2. V lost 4 bases, J lost 10 bases, and 3 bases stayed unmatched. The CDR3 length is 14 residues. Per the germline V gene, CDR1 is SGHDT and CDR2 is YYEEEE. In DNA, the CDR3 is TGTGCCAGCAGCCAGGGACTAGCGGGGGGTATTCAGTACTTC. Translating gives CASSQGLAGGIQYF.

The CDR3 nucleotides read TGTGCCAGCAGCTTAGCGCAGGGACTAGGCTACGAGCAGTACTTC. Its protein product is CASSLAQGLGYEQYF. J is TRBJ2-7 and V is TRBV7-8; TRBD2 matches at 8 bases. Germline V gene lookup returns CDR1 SGHVS and CDR2 FQNEAQ. Losses at the gene ends were 0 bases for V and 3 bases for J; bases not matched to a gene: 4. The CDR3 runs to 15 residues.

The chain is built from TRBV4-3 and TRBJ2-5; D is ambiguous. Germline V CDR1 and CDR2: LGHNA, YSLEER. The CDR3 consists of 11 residues. V lost 8 bases to trimming and J lost 6 bases, with 10 bases between them. The CDR3 loop reads CASGRRKTQYF. The CDR3 DNA reads as TGCGCCAGCGGCAGGAGAAAGACCCAGTACTTC.

The gene calls are TRBV29-1 and TRBJ2-1, with a tentative D call TRBD1 (5 bases). This CDR3 has 12 residues. The V gene's germline CDR1 is SQVTM and CDR2 ANQGSEA. The V gene lost 4 bases and the J gene lost 4 bases, with 8 bases spanning the gap. In nucleotides, the CDR3 is TGCAGCGTTGGCCCAGGGTACAATGAGCAGTTCTTC. Protein sequence: CSVGPGYNEQFF.

V gene TRBV6-1 combines with J gene TRBJ1-5; 8 nucleotides align to TRBD1. Germline V gene lookup returns CDR1 MNHNS and CDR2 SASEGT. V shed 0 bases, J shed 5 bases, and the junction held 6 bases outside the gene matches. There are 16 residues in the CDR3. The CDR3 coding sequence is TGTGCCAGCAGTGAAGCGAGACAGGGGTTCCATCAGCCCCAGCATTTT. Translated, it gives CASSEARQGFHQPQHF.

The genes are TRBV7-8 and TRBJ2-1; TRBD2 is a possible D gene (5 bases). V lost 2 bases to trimming and J lost 9 bases, with 8 bases between them. CDR3 length equals 12 residues. Per the germline V gene, CDR1 is SGHVS and CDR2 is FQNEAQ. The CDR3 nucleotides read TGTGCCAGCAGCTTACAAGCGGTTGAGCAGTTCTTC. This translates into CASSLQAVEQFF.

The rearrangement links TRBV30 to TRBJ2-3; tentative D call: TRBD2 (5 bases). The V gene lost 1 base and the J gene lost 2 bases, with 10 bases spanning the gap. In germline, CDR1 is GTSNPN, CDR2 SVGIG (reference sequence). This CDR3 contains 14 residues. CDR3 sequence reads: CAWSASQNTDTQYF. The CDR3 nucleotides are TGTGCCTGGAGTGCTAGCCAAAACACAGATACGCAGTATTTT.

The chain recombines TRBV20-1 with TRBJ2-1; D might be TRBD2 (7 bases). Trimming removed 3 bases from V and 5 bases from J, with 17 bases in between. The CDR3 sequence is 15 residues long. From germline, CDR1 is DFQATT and CDR2 SNEGSKA (reference sequence). This CDR3 reads CSASSWGGLHNEQFF. As DNA, the CDR3 is TGCAGTGCTAGTTCTTGGGGGGGGCTCCACAATGAGCAGTTCTTC.

This clonotype was recorded only once. The V and J genes are TRBV4-1 and TRBJ2-5; D may correspond to TRBD1 or TRBD2 (5 bases each). The V and J ends lost 4 bases and 11 bases respectively, with 20 bases between them. This CDR3 is 14 amino acids long. Germline-derived CDR1 and CDR2 are MGHRA and YSYEKL. This chain's CDR3 is CASSPTWGSREQYF. In DNA form, the CDR3 reads TGCGCCAGCAGCCCCACTTGGGGGAGTAGGGAGCAGTACTTC.

The chain joins TRBV9 to TRBJ1-6, with 7 bases fitting TRBD1. This CDR3 has 15 amino acids. V lost 4 bases to trimming and J lost 6 bases; unmatched junction nucleotides: 7. Germline V CDR1 and CDR2: SGDLS, YYNGEE. The CDR3 is CASSPHRGGNSPLHF. CDR3 DNA sequence: TGTGCCAGCAGCCCCCACAGGGGAGGTAATTCACCCCTCCACTTT.

This chain joins TRBV4-1 and TRBJ2-5, with 9 bases aligning to TRBD1. Germline V lookup: CDR1 MGHRA, CDR2 YSYEKL. This CDR3 region has 16 residues. The trim removed 0 bases at V and 4 bases at J, leaving 6 bases unmatched. As DNA, the CDR3 is TGCGCCAGCAGCCAAGAGGGGACAGGGATGGGAGAGACCCAGTACTTC. It translates to CASSQEGTGMGETQYF.

In its sample, this clonotype was seen once. This rearrangement joins TRBV9 to TRBJ1-4, with D hard to call. Trimming removed 3 bases at V and 11 bases at J, with 11 bases between. Germline CDR1 SGDLS, CDR2 YYNGEE. This CDR3 region has 12 residues. CDR3 sequence reads: CASSGMEMKLFF. CDR3 coding DNA: TGTGCCAGCAGCGGCATGGAGATGAAACTGTTTTTT.

The V gene is TRBV4-2, the J gene TRBJ2-1; D possibly corresponds to TRBD1 (6 bases). Germline V gene lookup returns CDR1 LGHNA and CDR2 YNFKEQ. The CDR3 runs to 15 residues. With 1 base removed from V and 9 bases from J, the gap between germline ends came to 16 bases. In DNA form, the CDR3 reads TGTGCCAGCAGCCAAGTTGACCAGGGGCGCAGTGAGCAGTTCTTC. Its protein is CASSQVDQGRSEQFF.

The V gene is TRBV18, the J gene TRBJ2-2; 8 positions agree with TRBD1. The germline V gene encodes CDR1 KGHSH and CDR2 LQKENI. Trimming took 10 bases from V and 5 from J; bases not matched to a gene: 15. This CDR3 has 16 residues. The CDR3 DNA sequence: TGTGCCACAAGAGAAACCGGACAGGGTCCAACCGGGGAGCTGTTTTTT. It translates to CATRETGQGPTGELFF.

V usage is TRBV27 and J usage is TRBJ2-1; no reliable D call. The CDR3 sequence is 14 residues long. Germline loops: CDR1 MNHEY, CDR2 SMNVEV (reference sequence). Trimming took off 3 bases at V and 2 bases at J, with 8 bases between the two ends. The CDR3 loop is CASSFPGPYNEQFF. CDR3 coding DNA: TGTGCCAGCAGTTTCCCCGGGCCCTACAATGAGCAGTTCTTC.

The V call is TRBV4-1, the J call TRBJ1-2, with 7 nucleotides matching TRBD1. Germline V gives CDR1 MGHRA, CDR2 YSYEKL. This CDR3 region has 18 residues. V dropped 1 base and J dropped 2; count of bases not matched to a gene: 13. CDR3 bases: TGCGCCAGCAGCCAAGCCCGGCTTGGCCGCAGGGGGAACTATGGCTACACCTTC. It encodes CASSQARLGRRGNYGYTF.

The chain couples TRBV20-1 to TRBJ1-5; 7 bases line up with TRBD1. The J segment lost 4 bases and the V segment lost 5 bases, leaving 8 bases of the junction unmatched. Germline-derived CDR1 and CDR2 are DFQATT and SNEGSKA (reference sequence). The CDR3 has 14 amino acids. The CDR3 nucleotides are TGCAGTGCTGGCCGCCGGGACAGAAATCAGCCCCAGCATTTT. This translates into CSAGRRDRNQPQHF.

This chain connects TRBV29-1 to TRBJ1-5; D ambiguous. The germline CDR1 and CDR2 sequences are SQVTM and ANQGSEA. Trimming cost V 5 bases and J 5 bases, with 16 bases left between them. The CDR3 has 14 residues. The chain's CDR3 is CSVRKGDYDQPQHF. Here the CDR3 DNA reads TGCAGCGTTAGAAAGGGTGACTATGATCAGCCCCAGCATTTT.

The rearrangement uses TRBV27 and TRBJ2-4, with 10 bases that match TRBD1. V was pared by 4 bases and J by 5 bases, with 17 bases of the junction left unmatched. This CDR3 has 19 amino acids. Germline V gene lookup returns CDR1 MNHEY and CDR2 SMNVEV (reference sequence). CDR3 sequence (DNA): TGTGCCAGCAGTTCCTCCCACATCGCCGGGACAGGGGACCAAAACATTCAGTACTTC. Translated: CASSSSHIAGTGDQNIQYF.

The chain carries TRBV9 and TRBJ2-3; 9 nucleotides agree with TRBD1. Per the germline V gene, CDR1 is SGDLS and CDR2 is YYNGEE. V was clipped by 0 bases and J by 2 bases; unmatched bases: 4. The CDR3 loop spans 16 amino acids. In DNA form, the CDR3 reads TGTGCCAGCAGCGTAGGAGGGACAGGGATCACAGATACGCAGTATTTT. Translation gives CASSVGGTGITDTQYF.

The CDR3 protein is CSVVSGGSYEQYF. CDR3 DNA sequence: TGCAGCGTTGTGTCAGGGGGGTCCTACGAGCAGTACTTC. The V and J genes are TRBV29-1 and TRBJ2-7; D perhaps matches TRBD1 (7 bases). Germline V gene data show CDR1 as SQVTM and CDR2 as ANQGSEA. V was clipped by 4 bases and J by 1 base, with 11 bases between them. The CDR3 contains 13 residues.

The chain recombines TRBV20-1 with TRBJ1-1; D remains ambiguous. CDR1 and CDR2 (germline): DFQATT, SNEGSKA (reference sequence). V was shortened by 3 bases and J by 0 bases, with 8 bases between the two germline ends. This CDR3 is 13 amino acids long. Here the CDR3 reads CSARGIMNTEAFF. The CDR3 DNA is TGCAGTGCTAGGGGCATAATGAACACTGAAGCTTTCTTT.

This clonotype showed up just a few times. This rearrangement joins TRBV29-1 to TRBJ1-2; D ambiguous. The V end was cut by 2 bases, the J end by 0 bases, with 7 bases between. Per the germline V gene, CDR1 is SQVTM and CDR2 is ANQGSEA. This CDR3 has 13 amino acids. The CDR3 DNA follows: TGCAGCGTTGAATCCCCGACTAACTATGGCTACACCTTC. Translated, it gives CSVESPTNYGYTF. The full variable domain, rest sourced from reference TRBV29-1 and TRBJ1-2, is SAVISQKPSRDICQRGTSLTIQCQVDSQVTMMFWYRQQPGQSLTLIATANQGSEATYESGFVIDKFPISRPNLTFSTLTVSNMSPEDSSIYLCSVESPTNYGYTFGSGTRLTVV.

Comments on this clonotype: An end of the junction differs from the germline gene, which may be a read error. This sequence joins TRBV3-1 and TRBJ2-1; 7 nucleotides agree with TRBD2. The germline V gene has CDR1 LGHDT and CDR2 YNNKEL (reference sequence). The CDR3 spans 17 residues. The CDR3 is CANSQAIGAGSLNEQFF. The CDR3 DNA is TGTGCCAACAGCCAAGCTATCGGAGCGGGAAGTCTCAATGAGCAGTTCTTC.

This rearrangement joins TRBV4-1 to TRBJ2-7; 7 bases line up with TRBD1. The CDR3 has 18 amino acids. V lost 3 bases, J lost 0 bases, and 14 bases stayed unmatched. CDR1 and CDR2 (germline): MGHRA, YSYEKL. The CDR3 spells CASSHLHGRQGDSYEQYF. The CDR3 DNA reads TGCGCCAGCAGCCATCTCCACGGAAGGCAGGGGGACTCCTACGAGCAGTACTTC.

This clonotype was seen more than once but under ten times. The rearrangement links TRBV3-1 to TRBJ1-2; perhaps TRBD1 as D (5 bases). The V end lost 0 bases, the J end lost 3 bases, and 8 bases lay between the germline ends. The length of the CDR3 is 14 residues. Germline V gene data show CDR1 as LGHDT and CDR2 as YNNKEL (reference sequence). The chain's CDR3 is CASSQEIGDYGYTF. Written as DNA, the CDR3 is TGTGCCAGCAGCCAAGAGATAGGGGACTATGGCTACACCTTC.